This record concerns one T cell receptor (beta chain) sequence. Its antigen remains unknown. The data belong to a study of cytomegalovirus exposure and HLA in healthy donors. General study points: In an earlier analysis, productive rearrangement rates for most beta V segments clustered near 90% or 30%. Further analysis was carried out later, and it showed several of the most significant clusters appearing linked to common viral pathogens. A missense variant in DCLRE1C was later tied to TCR beta V- and J-gene trimming. Later analysis showed TCR association rates varying by HLA locus, highest for DRB1 and lowest for HLA-C.

V lost 3 bases, J lost 7 bases, and 19 bases lay in between. The CDR3 length is 16 residues. Germline lookup yields CDR1 MNHNY and CDR2 SVGAGI (reference sequence). Use of 60 Vbeta and 13 Jbeta primers characterized the PCR. The protocol was immunoSEQ multiplex PCR, while the TCRdb copy is restricted to in-frame clones and leaves out a portion. This sample yields over 75,000 clones, of which about 88% are seen a single time; 2.4% belongs to the top ten. Sequencing was done on a sample of PBMCs. This TCR was recovered from a woman aged 45-65 years in good health and CMV-seronegative. This chain joins TRBV6-6 and TRBJ1-5; possibly TRBD1 for D (6 bases). In nucleotides, the CDR3 is TGTGCCAGCAGTTATGAGAAAGGCACAGGGATGCAGCCCCAGCATTTT. Protein sequence: CASSYEKGTGMQPQHF.